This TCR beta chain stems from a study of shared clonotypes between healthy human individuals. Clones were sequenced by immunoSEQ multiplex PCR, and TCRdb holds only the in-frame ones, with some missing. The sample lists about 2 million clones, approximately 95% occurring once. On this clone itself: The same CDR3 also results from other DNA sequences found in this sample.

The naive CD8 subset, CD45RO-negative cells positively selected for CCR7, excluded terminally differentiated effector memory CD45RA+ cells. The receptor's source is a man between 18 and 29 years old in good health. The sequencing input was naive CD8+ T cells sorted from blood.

Here the CDR3 DNA reads TGTGCCAGCACTCTCGGGGGAGGAGACTATGGCTACACCTTC. Translation: CASTLGGGDYGYTF. The rearrangement links TRBV9 to TRBJ1-2; D might be TRBD1 (5 bases). Trimming removed 6 bases at V and 3 bases at J, with 15 bases between. The CDR3 is 14 residues long. Germline values: CDR1 SGDLS, CDR2 YYNGEE.